The TCR beta chain under discussion was sequenced for a study of breast tumors, draining lymph nodes, adjacent tissues. TCRdb reprocessed the multiplex PCR reads with MiXCR, giving one entry per CDR3 protein. This sample carries some 200,000 distinct CDR3 sequences, around a third of them seen once, and the ten largest clones take roughly 4.3%. Axillary draining lymph nodes of breast cancer patients supplied the node samples. In its sample, this clonotype was seen many times. Its antigen is currently unknown. Findings and limits, study-wide: The data were judged consistent with most tumor T cells coming from lymph node and expanding in tumor. Tumor TCR diversity was below lymph nodes but above nontumor tissue.

V lost 3 bases, J lost 0 bases, and 9 bases lay in between. The CDR3 extends over 14 amino acids. The germline CDR1 and CDR2 sequences are GTSNPN and SVGIG (reference sequence). This clonotype was obtained from a female donor with breast cancer. Some clones in this sample may be carry-over from other donors' samples. The genes are TRBV30 and TRBJ1-3; no definite D call. What was sequenced was axillary lymph node tissue. CDR3 residues: CAWSPTISGNTIYF. In DNA form, the CDR3 reads TGTGCCTGGAGCCCGACAATCTCTGGAAACACCATATATTTT.